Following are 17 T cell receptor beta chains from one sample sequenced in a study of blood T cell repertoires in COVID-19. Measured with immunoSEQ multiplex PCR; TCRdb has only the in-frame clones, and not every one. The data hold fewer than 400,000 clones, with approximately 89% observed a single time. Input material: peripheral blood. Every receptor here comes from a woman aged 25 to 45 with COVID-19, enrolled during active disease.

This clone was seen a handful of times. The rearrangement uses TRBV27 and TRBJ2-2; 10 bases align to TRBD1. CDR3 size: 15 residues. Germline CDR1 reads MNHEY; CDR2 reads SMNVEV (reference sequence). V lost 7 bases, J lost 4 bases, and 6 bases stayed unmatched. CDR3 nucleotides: TGTGCCAGCACCGGGACAGGGGCGACCACCGGGGAGCTGTTTTTT. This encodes CASTGTGATTGELFF.

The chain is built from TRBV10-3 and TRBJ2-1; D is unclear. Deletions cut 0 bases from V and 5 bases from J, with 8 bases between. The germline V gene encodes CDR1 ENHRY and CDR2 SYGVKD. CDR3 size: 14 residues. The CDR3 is CAISESGGHNEQFF. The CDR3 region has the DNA TGTGCCATCAGTGAGTCTGGTGGCCACAATGAGCAGTTCTTC.

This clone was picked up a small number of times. The CDR3 loop reads CASSPNYLGGDQPQHF. CDR3 nucleotides: TGTGCCAGCAGCCCGAATTACCTCGGGGGGGATCAGCCCCAGCATTTT. This chain links TRBV6-2 or TRBV6-3 with TRBJ1-5; a possible D gene is TRBD1 (5 bases). CDR1 is MNHEY and CDR2 is SVGEGT in the germline V gene. Trimming shortened V by 6 bases and J by 5 bases, and 20 bases separated the two germline ends. This CDR3 region has 16 residues.

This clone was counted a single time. For the CDR3, the DNA is TGCGCCAGCAGCTCCACGACTAGCGGGGGGCGAGGCACCGGGGAGCTGTTTTTT. Protein sequence: CASSSTTSGGRGTGELFF. The chain combines TRBV5-1 with TRBJ2-2; 13 positions match TRBD2. This CDR3 comprises 18 residues. Germline V gene sequence: CDR1 SGHRS, CDR2 YFSETQ. Germline trimming cut 3 bases from V and 4 bases from J; bases unmatched to any gene: 9.

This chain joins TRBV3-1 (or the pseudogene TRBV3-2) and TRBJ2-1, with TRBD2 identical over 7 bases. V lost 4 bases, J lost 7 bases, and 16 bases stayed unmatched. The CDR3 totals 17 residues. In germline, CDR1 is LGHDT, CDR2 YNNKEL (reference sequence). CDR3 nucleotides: TGTGCCAGCAGCCCTGGCCCAGGACTAGAGGTAGGAAATGAGCAGTTCTTC. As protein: CASSPGPGLEVGNEQFF.

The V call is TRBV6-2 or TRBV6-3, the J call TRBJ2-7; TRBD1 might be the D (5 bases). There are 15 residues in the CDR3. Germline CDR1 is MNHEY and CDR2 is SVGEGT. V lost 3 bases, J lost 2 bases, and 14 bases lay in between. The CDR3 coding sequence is TGTGCCAGCAGTTATCTACAGGACGAGACCTACGAGCAGTACTTC. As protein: CASSYLQDETYEQYF.

This chain's CDR3 is CASSEANRGHSYEQYF. The CDR3, as DNA: TGTGCCAGCAGTGAGGCAAACAGGGGGCACTCCTACGAGCAGTACTTC. The genes are TRBV6-1 and TRBJ2-7; 9 bases line up with TRBD1. This CDR3 is built from 16 residues. Germline trimming cut 3 bases from V and 0 bases from J; bases unmatched to any gene: 6. Germline V gene data show CDR1 as MNHNS and CDR2 as SASEGT.

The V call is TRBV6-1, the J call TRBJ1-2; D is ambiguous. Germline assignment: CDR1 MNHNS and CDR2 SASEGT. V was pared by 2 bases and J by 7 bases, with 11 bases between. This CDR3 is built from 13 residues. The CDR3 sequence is CASSEPRRGGYTF. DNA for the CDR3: TGTGCCAGCAGTGAACCCAGACGAGGTGGCTACACCTTC.

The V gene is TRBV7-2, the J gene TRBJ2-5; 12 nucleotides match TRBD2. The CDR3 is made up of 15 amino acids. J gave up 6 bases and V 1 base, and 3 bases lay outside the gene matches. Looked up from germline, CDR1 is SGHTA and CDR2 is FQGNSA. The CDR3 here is CASSLVTSGGKTQYF. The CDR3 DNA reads TGTGCCAGCAGCTTAGTGACTAGCGGGGGAAAGACCCAGTACTTC.

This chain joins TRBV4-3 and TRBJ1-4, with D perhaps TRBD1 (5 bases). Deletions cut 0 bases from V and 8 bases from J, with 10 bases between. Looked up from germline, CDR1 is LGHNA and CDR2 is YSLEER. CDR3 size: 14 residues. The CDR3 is CASSQDPGKEKLFF. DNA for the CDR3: TGCGCCAGCAGCCAAGATCCAGGGAAGGAAAAACTGTTTTTT.

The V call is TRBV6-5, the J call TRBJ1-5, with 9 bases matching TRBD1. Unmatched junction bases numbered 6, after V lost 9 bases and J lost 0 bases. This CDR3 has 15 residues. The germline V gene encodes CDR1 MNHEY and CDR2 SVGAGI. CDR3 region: CASRDRVISNQPQHF. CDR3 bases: TGTGCCAGTAGGGACAGGGTGATTAGCAATCAGCCCCAGCATTTT.

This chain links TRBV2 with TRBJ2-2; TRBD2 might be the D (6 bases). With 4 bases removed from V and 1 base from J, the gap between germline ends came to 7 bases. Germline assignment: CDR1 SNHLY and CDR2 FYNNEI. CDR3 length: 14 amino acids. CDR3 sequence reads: CASSGDLNTGELFF. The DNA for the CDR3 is TGTGCCAGCAGTGGGGACTTGAACACCGGGGAGCTGTTTTTT.

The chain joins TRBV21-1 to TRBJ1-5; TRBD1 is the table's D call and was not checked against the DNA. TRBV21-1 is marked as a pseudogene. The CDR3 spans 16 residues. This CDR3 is CASSEIQTGGNQPQHF. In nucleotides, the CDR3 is TGTGCCAGCAGCGAAATACAAACAGGGGGGAATCAGCCCCAGCATTTT.

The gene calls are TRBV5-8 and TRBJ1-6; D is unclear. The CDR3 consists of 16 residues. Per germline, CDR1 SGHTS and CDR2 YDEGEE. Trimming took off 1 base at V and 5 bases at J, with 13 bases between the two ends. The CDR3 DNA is TGTGCCAGCAGCTTGAATCTACAGATAAATAATTCACCCCTCCACTTT. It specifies CASSLNLQINNSPLHF.

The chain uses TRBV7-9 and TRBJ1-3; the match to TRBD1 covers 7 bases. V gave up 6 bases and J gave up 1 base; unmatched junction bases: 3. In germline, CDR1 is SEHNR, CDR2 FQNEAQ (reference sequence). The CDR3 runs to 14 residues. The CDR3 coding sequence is TGTGCCAGCAGAAAGGGACAGTCTGGAAACACCATATATTTT. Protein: CASRKGQSGNTIYF.

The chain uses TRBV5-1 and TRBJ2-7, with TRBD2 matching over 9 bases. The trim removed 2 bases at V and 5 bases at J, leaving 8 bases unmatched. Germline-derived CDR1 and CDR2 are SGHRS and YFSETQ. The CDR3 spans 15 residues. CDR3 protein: CASSFEAGGRNEQYF. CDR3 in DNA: TGCGCCAGCAGCTTCGAAGCGGGGGGCCGGAACGAGCAGTACTTC.

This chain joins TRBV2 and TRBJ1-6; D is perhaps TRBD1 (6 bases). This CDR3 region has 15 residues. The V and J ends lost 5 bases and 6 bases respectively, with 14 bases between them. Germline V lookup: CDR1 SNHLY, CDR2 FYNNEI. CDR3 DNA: TGTGCCAGCAGTTTAACCAGGGGCGGTAATTCACCCCTCCACTTT. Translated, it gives CASSLTRGGNSPLHF.